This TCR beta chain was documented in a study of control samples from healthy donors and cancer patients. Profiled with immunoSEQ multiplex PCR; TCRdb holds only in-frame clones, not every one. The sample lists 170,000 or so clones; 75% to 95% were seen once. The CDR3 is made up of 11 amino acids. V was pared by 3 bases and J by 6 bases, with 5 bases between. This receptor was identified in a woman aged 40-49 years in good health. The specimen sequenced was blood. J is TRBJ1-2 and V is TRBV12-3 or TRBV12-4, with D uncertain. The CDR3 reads CASSFGDGYTF. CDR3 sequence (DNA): TGTGCCAGCAGTTTCGGGGATGGCTACACCTTC.